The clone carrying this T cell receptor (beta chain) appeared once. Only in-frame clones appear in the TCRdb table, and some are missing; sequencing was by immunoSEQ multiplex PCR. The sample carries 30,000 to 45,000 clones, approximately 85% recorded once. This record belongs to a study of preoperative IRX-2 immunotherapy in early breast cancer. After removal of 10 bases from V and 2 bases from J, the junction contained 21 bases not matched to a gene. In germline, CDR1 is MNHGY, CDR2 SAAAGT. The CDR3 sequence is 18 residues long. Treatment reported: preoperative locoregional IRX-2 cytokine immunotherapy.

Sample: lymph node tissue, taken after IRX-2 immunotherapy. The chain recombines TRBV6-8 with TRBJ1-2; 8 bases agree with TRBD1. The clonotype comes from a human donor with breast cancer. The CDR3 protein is CATQGRDRPTQKNYGYTF. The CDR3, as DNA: TGTGCCACCCAGGGCCGGGACAGGCCTACACAAAAGAACTATGGCTACACCTTC.